Included here is one T cell receptor (beta chain) sequence, with context. No antigen is known for it. Sequence at one end of the junction differs from germline and may be a read error. Germline-derived CDR1 and CDR2 are SGHVS and FQNEAQ. CDR3 size: 15 residues. Profiled with immunoSEQ multiplex PCR; TCRdb holds only in-frame clones, not every one. The data show tens of thousands of clones, more than 75% seen once. These data originate in a study of OX40 agonist ivuxolimab in advanced cancers. Background on the study: Patients in dose escalation had liver, melanoma, kidney or head and neck cancers. Overall study results and limits: In the expanded peripheral T cells, antigen specificity was never determined.

Patients were ruled out by autoimmune disease history or systemic immunosuppression. Samples of blood were obtained at baseline, on cycle 4 day 1, and on cycle 7 day 1. The source of this sequence is an adult with an advanced solid tumor such as melanoma, head and neck, liver or kidney cancer. Material: CD4+ or CD8+ T cells sorted from blood, obtained in a trial of the OX40 agonist ivuxolimab. The rearrangement uses TRBV7-8 and TRBJ1-6, with 11 positions matching TRBD1. The CDR3 loop is CASSDRDRGNSPLHF. CDR3 sequence (DNA): TGTGCCAGCAGCGACCGGGACAGGGGGAATTCGCCCCTCCACTTT.